A selection of T cell receptor beta chains follows, all from one sample in a study of CD8 T cells in ankylosing spondylitis. TCRdb re-derived calls from the 5' RACE reads in MiXCR, one entry per CDR3 protein. Of roughly 170,000 distinct CDR3 sequences listed, 9.8% are singletons. Sequencing input: blood, either unsorted or a sorted T cell fraction (not recorded which). The receptors derive from a female donor with ankylosing spondylitis or in good health (not recorded which). Both conserved end residues are part of each CDR3. A D gene is named only where the DNA matches it firmly. Size values are once, few and many counts, or a class for expanded clones, and some rows have none.

v_call: TRBV6-6
d_call: NA
clone_size: NA
j_call: TRBJ2-3
cdr3_aa: CASRAGVSDTQYF
cdr3_nt: TGTGCCAGCAGGGCAGGGGTATCAGATACGCAGTATTTT

v_call: TRBV2
d_call: NA
clone_size: NA
j_call: TRBJ2-6
cdr3_aa: CARSPWEDTAPSGANVLTF
cdr3_nt: TGTGCCCGCAGCCCTTGGGAGGACACCGCACCCTCTGGGGCCAACGTCCTGACTTTC

v_call: TRBV12-3/TRBV12-4
d_call: TRBD2
clone_size: few
j_call: TRBJ2-1
cdr3_aa: CASRPSTTSGYNEQFF
cdr3_nt: TGTGCCAGCAGGCCCTCCACTACTAGCGGCTACAATGAGCAGTTCTTC

v_call: TRBV19
d_call: NA
clone_size: once
j_call: TRBJ1-5
cdr3_aa: CASSWGDLGNQPQHF
cdr3_nt: TGTGCCAGTAGTTGGGGGGATTTGGGCAATCAGCCCCAGCATTTT

v_call: TRBV12-3/TRBV12-4
d_call: NA
clone_size: few
j_call: TRBJ2-1
cdr3_aa: CASSRNGPSEQFF
cdr3_nt: TGTGCCAGCAGCCGCAATGGACCAAGCGAGCAGTTCTTC

v_call: TRBV7-6
d_call: NA
clone_size: many
j_call: TRBJ1-1
cdr3_aa: CASSLGLQNTEAFF
cdr3_nt: TGTGCCAGCAGCTTAGGACTGCAGAACACTGAAGCTTTCTTT

v_call: TRBV4-1
d_call: NA
clone_size: NA
j_call: TRBJ1-1
cdr3_aa: CASSQPIPRGNTEAFF
cdr3_nt: TGCGCCAGCAGCCAACCCATCCCGAGGGGGAACACTGAAGCTTTCTTT

v_call: TRBV27
d_call: TRBD2
clone_size: NA
j_call: TRBJ2-1
cdr3_aa: CASSQSGSSLHWREQFF
cdr3_nt: TGTGCCAGCAGTCAGAGCGGGAGTAGTCTTCATTGGCGTGAGCAGTTCTTC

v_call: TRBV24-1
d_call: NA
clone_size: many
j_call: TRBJ2-7
cdr3_aa: CATAGPLGSYEQYF
cdr3_nt: TGTGCCACCGCGGGGCCGCTCGGGTCCTACGAGCAGTACTTC

v_call: TRBV27
d_call: TRBD2
clone_size: NA
j_call: TRBJ2-2
cdr3_aa: CASSPGLAGGAWTGELFF
cdr3_nt: TGTGCCAGCAGCCCGGGACTAGCGGGAGGGGCGTGGACCGGGGAGCTGTTTTTT

v_call: TRBV30
d_call: TRBD2
clone_size: NA
j_call: TRBJ2-1
cdr3_aa: CACTSGSPYNEQFF
cdr3_nt: TGTGCCTGCACCAGCGGGAGCCCTTACAATGAGCAGTTCTTC

v_call: TRBV27
d_call: NA
clone_size: many
j_call: TRBJ1-5
cdr3_aa: CASSTANQPQHF
cdr3_nt: TGTGCCAGCTCAACAGCTAATCAGCCCCAGCATTTT

v_call: TRBV7-9
d_call: TRBD2
clone_size: NA
j_call: TRBJ2-4
cdr3_aa: CASSPHSLADKNIQYF
cdr3_nt: TGTGCCAGCAGCCCCCACAGCCTAGCGGACAAAAACATTCAGTACTTC

v_call: TRBV7-9
d_call: NA
clone_size: NA
j_call: TRBJ2-7
cdr3_aa: CASSHLLSYEQYF
cdr3_nt: TGTGCCAGCAGTCATCTACTTTCCTACGAGCAGTACTTC

v_call: TRBV15
d_call: TRBD1
clone_size: NA
j_call: TRBJ2-1
cdr3_aa: CATSGGTGTHEQFF
cdr3_nt: TGTGCCACCAGCGGAGGGACAGGGACGCATGAGCAGTTCTTC

v_call: TRBV20-1
d_call: NA
clone_size: NA
j_call: TRBJ2-7
cdr3_aa: CSATTGSAYEQYF
cdr3_nt: TGCAGTGCTACTACCGGGAGCGCCTACGAGCAGTACTTC

v_call: TRBV24-1
d_call: TRBD1
clone_size: many
j_call: TRBJ2-3
cdr3_aa: CATSKGQLTDTQYF
cdr3_nt: TGTGCCACCAGTAAGGGACAGCTCACAGATACGCAGTATTTT

v_call: TRBV25-1
d_call: NA
clone_size: few
j_call: TRBJ2-1
cdr3_aa: CASQRGEQFF
cdr3_nt: TGTGCCAGCCAGCGCGGTGAGCAGTTCTTC

v_call: TRBV9
d_call: NA
clone_size: NA
j_call: TRBJ2-2
cdr3_aa: CASSVLGATGELFF
cdr3_nt: TGTGCCAGCAGCGTTCTCGGGGCCACCGGGGAGCTGTTTTTT

v_call: TRBV7-8
d_call: TRBD1
clone_size: few
j_call: TRBJ1-1
cdr3_aa: CASSLDRGPTEAFF
cdr3_nt: TGTGCCAGCAGCTTAGACAGGGGTCCCACTGAAGCTTTCTTT

v_call: TRBV9
d_call: NA
clone_size: few
j_call: TRBJ2-1
cdr3_aa: CASSGVGNEQFF
cdr3_nt: TGTGCCAGCAGCGGTGTGGGGAATGAGCAGTTCTTC

v_call: TRBV5-5
d_call: TRBD1
clone_size: many
j_call: TRBJ2-1
cdr3_aa: CASETGVHNEQFF
cdr3_nt: TGTGCCAGCGAGACAGGGGTCCACAATGAGCAGTTCTTC

v_call: TRBV7-2
d_call: NA
clone_size: NA
j_call: TRBJ2-7
cdr3_aa: CASSPGARYAYEQYF
cdr3_nt: TGTGCCAGCAGCCCCGGGGCCCGGTATGCCTACGAGCAGTACTTC

v_call: TRBV4-2
d_call: NA
clone_size: many
j_call: TRBJ1-1
cdr3_aa: CASSQDGSTLNTEAFF
cdr3_nt: TGTGCCAGCAGCCAAGATGGGTCGACTTTGAACACTGAAGCTTTCTTT

v_call: TRBV3-1
d_call: TRBD1
clone_size: NA
j_call: TRBJ2-3
cdr3_aa: CASCQEGTGDDTQYF
cdr3_nt: TGTGCCAGCTGCCAAGAAGGGACAGGGGACGATACGCAGTATTTT

v_call: TRBV19
d_call: TRBD2
clone_size: NA
j_call: TRBJ2-1
cdr3_aa: CASSSEAGGLREQFF
cdr3_nt: TGTGCCAGTAGTAGCGAAGCGGGAGGGTTAAGGGAGCAGTTCTTC

v_call: TRBV4-3
d_call: NA
clone_size: few
j_call: TRBJ1-5
cdr3_aa: CASSQEVEVGTQPQHF
cdr3_nt: TGCGCCAGCAGCCAAGAGGTTGAGGTAGGGACTCAGCCCCAGCATTTT

v_call: TRBV12-3/TRBV12-4
d_call: TRBD2
clone_size: many
j_call: TRBJ2-2
cdr3_aa: CASSSGLAGVSGGELFF
cdr3_nt: TGTGCCAGCAGTTCCGGACTAGCGGGAGTAAGCGGCGGGGAGCTGTTTTTT

v_call: TRBV9
d_call: TRBD2
clone_size: few
j_call: TRBJ2-1
cdr3_aa: CASSPPTGGRAYNEQFF
cdr3_nt: TGTGCCAGCAGCCCCCCTACGGGCGGGAGGGCCTACAATGAGCAGTTCTTC

v_call: TRBV6-1
d_call: TRBD1
clone_size: NA
j_call: TRBJ2-2
cdr3_aa: CASGRDRTNTGELFF
cdr3_nt: TGTGCCAGTGGCCGGGACAGGACGAACACCGGGGAGCTGTTTTTT

v_call: TRBV4-3
d_call: NA
clone_size: NA
j_call: TRBJ2-1
cdr3_aa: CASSQDSGYNEQFF
cdr3_nt: TGCGCCAGCAGCCAAGATAGCGGTTACAATGAGCAGTTCTTC

v_call: TRBV28
d_call: NA
clone_size: NA
j_call: TRBJ2-6
cdr3_aa: CASSLSTITGANVLTF
cdr3_nt: TGTGCCAGCAGTTTATCCACTATCACCGGGGCCAACGTCCTGACTTTC

v_call: TRBV27
d_call: TRBD1
clone_size: few
j_call: TRBJ2-3
cdr3_aa: CASSQTGGASDTQYF
cdr3_nt: TGTGCCAGCAGTCAAACAGGGGGCGCGTCGGATACGCAGTATTTT

v_call: TRBV20-1
d_call: NA
clone_size: NA
j_call: TRBJ2-1
cdr3_aa: CSARDPHTSNEQFF
cdr3_nt: TGCAGTGCTAGAGATCCCCACACAAGTAATGAGCAGTTCTTC

v_call: TRBV5-1
d_call: NA
clone_size: few
j_call: TRBJ1-1
cdr3_aa: CASSLDSPSTEAFF
cdr3_nt: TGCGCCAGCAGCTTAGACAGCCCCTCCACTGAAGCTTTCTTT

v_call: TRBV11-2
d_call: NA
clone_size: few
j_call: TRBJ1-2
cdr3_aa: CASSPLIGDMLKANYGYTF
cdr3_nt: TGTGCCAGCAGCCCTCTAATTGGGGACATGTTGAAAGCTAACTATGGCTACACCTTC

v_call: TRBV7-6
d_call: TRBD2
clone_size: NA
j_call: TRBJ2-1
cdr3_aa: CASSPTAGDYNEQFF
cdr3_nt: TGTGCCAGCAGCCCCACAGCGGGAGACTACAATGAGCAGTTCTTC

v_call: TRBV7-9
d_call: TRBD1
clone_size: many
j_call: TRBJ2-7
cdr3_aa: CASSRDRDNSYEQYF
cdr3_nt: TGTGCCAGCAGCCGCGACAGGGATAACTCCTACGAGCAGTACTTC

v_call: TRBV4-1
d_call: NA
clone_size: NA
j_call: TRBJ2-1
cdr3_aa: CASSQDVGSYNEQFF
cdr3_nt: TGCGCCAGCAGCCAAGATGTCGGCTCCTACAATGAGCAGTTCTTC

v_call: TRBV3-1
d_call: NA
clone_size: many
j_call: TRBJ2-1
cdr3_aa: CASSQVHGNEQFF
cdr3_nt: TGTGCCAGCAGCCAAGTGCACGGGAATGAGCAGTTCTTC

v_call: TRBV4-1
d_call: NA
clone_size: few
j_call: TRBJ2-1
cdr3_aa: CASSQAPPTPSNEQFF
cdr3_nt: TGCGCCAGCAGCCAAGCCCCACCGACGCCCTCGAATGAGCAGTTCTTC

v_call: TRBV20-1
d_call: NA
clone_size: few
j_call: TRBJ1-1
cdr3_aa: CSAHGGITEAFF
cdr3_nt: TGCAGTGCTCACGGGGGGATCACTGAAGCTTTCTTT

v_call: TRBV20-1
d_call: NA
clone_size: many
j_call: TRBJ1-1
cdr3_aa: CSARVWGGKNTEAFF
cdr3_nt: TGCAGTGCTAGAGTATGGGGTGGCAAGAACACTGAAGCTTTCTTT

v_call: TRBV27
d_call: NA
clone_size: few
j_call: TRBJ2-7
cdr3_aa: CASSTGISYEQYF
cdr3_nt: TGTGCCAGCTCGACGGGGATTTCCTACGAGCAGTACTTC

v_call: TRBV4-3
d_call: TRBD1
clone_size: NA
j_call: TRBJ1-2
cdr3_aa: CASSQDMGGQGLHYGYTF
cdr3_nt: TGCGCCAGCAGCCAAGATATGGGCGGACAGGGGTTACACTATGGCTACACCTTC

v_call: TRBV10-3
d_call: NA
clone_size: many
j_call: TRBJ2-7
cdr3_aa: CAISEPRGGAGEQYF
cdr3_nt: TGTGCCATCAGTGAGCCCCGGGGAGGTGCGGGGGAGCAGTACTTC